This is a list of T cell receptor beta chains from one sample in a study of CD8+CD57+ T cells in acquired aplastic anemia. TCRdb ran MiXCR on the reads and lists one entry per CDR3 protein. This sample has some 170,000 distinct CDR3 sequences, with about three fifths found just once. The specimen was sorted CD4+, CD8+, or CD8+CD57+ T cells (not recorded which) from PBMCs. The receptors derive from a human donor with aplastic anemia. CDR3s include the opening cysteine and the closing phenylalanine or tryptophan. A D gene is named only where the DNA matches it firmly. The size of a clone is reported for some rows only, either as once, few or many, or as a class for expanded clones.

j_call d_call v_call clone_size cdr3_aa cdr3_nt
TRBJ1-1 . TRBV6-5 many CASRTQMNTEAFF TGTGCCAGTCGGACGCAGATGAACACTGAAGCTTTCTTT
TRBJ2-5 . TRBV7-9 many CASSAGIYGETQYF TGTGCCAGCAGCGCCGGGATCTACGGAGAGACCCAGTACTTC
TRBJ1-1 . TRBV25-1 many CASSKPQGGDTEAFF TGTGCCAGCAGCAAACCACAGGGAGGGGACACTGAAGCTTTCTTT
TRBJ2-3 . TRBV12-3/TRBV12-4 . CASSSGAGDTQYF TGTGCCAGCAGTTCGGGCGCTGGGGATACGCAGTATTTT
TRBJ2-1 . TRBV7-9 . CASRLGTGNEQFF TGTGCCAGCAGGCTGGGCACCGGCAATGAGCAGTTCTTC
TRBJ2-3 TRBD2 TRBV7-2 once CASIETSGGTDTQYF TGTGCCAGCATCGAGACTAGCGGGGGCACAGATACGCAGTATTTT
TRBJ2-7 . TRBV19 . CASSEGWEQYF TGTGCCAGTAGTGAGGGGTGGGAGCAGTACTTC
TRBJ2-1 . TRBV7-9 . CASSAAYNEQFF TGTGCCAGCAGCGCAGCGTACAATGAGCAGTTCTTC
TRBJ1-1 . TRBV2 many CASSEKTGGMNTEAFF TGTGCCAGCAGTGAAAAGACAGGTGGTATGAACACTGAAGCTTTCTTT
TRBJ1-6 TRBD1 TRBV19 once CASSTGTALGNSPLHF TGTGCCAGTAGTACGGGGACAGCCCTCGGTAATTCACCCCTCCACTTT
TRBJ1-1 . TRBV15 . CATSKRVTKGNTEAFF TGTGCCACCAGCAAGAGGGTCACAAAGGGGAACACTGAAGCTTTCTTT
TRBJ2-3 . TRBV7-2 many CASSLQPAGFTDTQYF TGTGCCAGCAGCTTACAACCTGCAGGGTTCACAGATACGCAGTATTTT
TRBJ2-2 TRBD1 TRBV7-9 . CASTGQGAGTGELFF TGTGCCAGCACCGGACAGGGGGCGGGCACCGGGGAGCTGTTTTTT
TRBJ1-1 TRBD1 TRBV20-1 . CSALQDRETEAFF TGCAGTGCTTTGCAGGACAGGGAAACTGAAGCTTTCTTT
TRBJ1-5 . TRBV20-1 many CSAYTGLQHF TGCAGTGCTTACACAGGTCTCCAGCATTTT
TRBJ1-4 . TRBV7-9 . CASSSNPGGDEKLFF TGTGCCAGCAGCAGTAACCCCGGAGGTGATGAAAAACTGTTTTTT
TRBJ1-2 TRBD1 TRBV6-6 once CASSSSQTGGYGYTF TGTGCCAGCAGTTCCTCCCAGACAGGGGGCTATGGCTACACCTTC
TRBJ1-1 . TRBV6-5 . CASSSRTATEAFF TGTGCCAGCAGCTCAAGGACAGCCACTGAAGCTTTCTTT
TRBJ2-7 . TRBV25-1 . CASSQDINYDEQYF TGTGCCAGCAGCCAAGACATAAACTACGACGAGCAGTACTTC
TRBJ1-5 TRBD1 TRBV20-1 . CSASLGTDSNQPQHF TGCAGTGCTAGTTTGGGGACAGATAGCAATCAGCCCCAGCATTTT
TRBJ2-6 . TRBV5-1 . CASSRDLGPGANVLTF TGCGCCAGCAGCAGGGACTTGGGCCCTGGGGCCAACGTCCTGACTTTC
TRBJ2-7 TRBD1 TRBV11-2 few CASSNGQGVRYEQYF TGTGCCAGCAGCAACGGACAGGGGGTTCGGTACGAGCAGTACTTC
TRBJ2-5 . TRBV20-1 . CRGGTPQAWLQETQYF TGCAGAGGCGGGACTCCCCAAGCCTGGCTCCAAGAGACCCAGTACTTC
TRBJ1-2 TRBD1 TRBV24-1 few CATSDLTGAGYTF TGTGCCACCAGTGATTTGACAGGGGCCGGCTACACCTTC
TRBJ2-7 . TRBV29-1 few CSVEGDLREQYF TGCAGCGTTGAGGGGGACCTACGGGAGCAGTACTTC
TRBJ1-5 . TRBV2 few CASSEWGGMGNQPQHF TGTGCCAGCAGTGAATGGGGGGGCATGGGCAATCAGCCCCAGCATTTT
TRBJ2-7 TRBD2 TRBV3-1 . CASSQDTGTSPYEQYF TGTGCCAGCAGCCAAGATACCGGGACTAGCCCCTACGAGCAGTACTTC
TRBJ2-5 . TRBV19 once CASSTSRGQGRTQYF TGTGCCAGTAGTACCTCCCGCGGGCAGGGTCGGACCCAGTACTTC
TRBJ1-6 . TRBV2 . CAIAGGDYNSPLHF TGTGCCATCGCTGGGGGGGACTATAATTCACCCCTCCACTTT
TRBJ2-1 TRBD2 TRBV15 . CATSREGRGLSYNEQFF TGTGCCACCAGCAGAGAGGGGAGGGGCCTATCCTACAATGAGCAGTTCTTC
TRBJ1-4 . TRBV7-6 . CASSLLGSEAEKLFF TGTGCCAGCAGCTTATTGGGCAGCGAGGCTGAAAAACTGTTTTTT
TRBJ1-3 . TRBV7-8 . CASSLGTGRGNTIYF TGTGCCAGCAGCCTTGGAACAGGGCGCGGAAACACCATATATTTT
TRBJ2-3 . TRBV7-2 many CASSLALFGSRRTDTQYF TGTGCCAGCAGCTTAGCGCTATTCGGATCCAGACGAACAGATACGCAGTATTTT
TRBJ2-3 TRBD2 TRBV7-2 . CASSIPTSGRTDTQYF TGTGCCAGCAGCATCCCGACTAGCGGGAGAACAGATACGCAGTATTTT
TRBJ2-1 TRBD1 TRBV7-2 . CASSLAGQGPYNEQFF TGTGCCAGCAGCTTAGCGGGACAGGGCCCCTACAATGAGCAGTTCTTC
TRBJ2-3 TRBD2 TRBV24-1 few CATGLAGVDTQYF TGTGCCACGGGACTAGCGGGGGTAGATACGCAGTATTTT
TRBJ2-5 TRBD1 TRBV7-2 . CASSLSSGLTGAEETQYF TGTGCCAGCAGCCTTAGCTCCGGACTCACAGGGGCCGAAGAGACCCAGTACTTC
TRBJ1-2 . TRBV24-1 . CATSSLRGGGYTF TGTGCCACCAGCTCACTCAGGGGCGGAGGCTACACCTTC
TRBJ2-1 TRBD2 TRBV10-1 . CASSVDSGLAGYNEQFF TGCGCCAGCAGTGTCGACTCAGGACTAGCGGGTTACAATGAGCAGTTCTTC
TRBJ1-2 TRBD1 TRBV20-1 . CRPTGDGNGYTF TGCAGACCAACAGGGGATGGTAATGGCTACACCTTC
TRBJ2-1 TRBD2 TRBV2 . CASCMLTGGYNEQFF TGTGCCAGCTGTATGTTAACGGGGGGCTACAATGAGCAGTTCTTC